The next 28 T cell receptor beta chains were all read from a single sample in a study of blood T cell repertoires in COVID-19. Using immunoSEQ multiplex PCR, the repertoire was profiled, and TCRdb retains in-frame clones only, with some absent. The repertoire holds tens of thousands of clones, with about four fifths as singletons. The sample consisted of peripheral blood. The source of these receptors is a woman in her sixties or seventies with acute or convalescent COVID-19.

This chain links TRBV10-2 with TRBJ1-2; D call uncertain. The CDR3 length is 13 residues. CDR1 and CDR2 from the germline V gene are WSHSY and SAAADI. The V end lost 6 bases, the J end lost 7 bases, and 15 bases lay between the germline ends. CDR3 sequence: CASRPGEGAGYTF. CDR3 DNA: TGCGCCAGCAGGCCGGGAGAAGGCGCTGGCTACACCTTC.

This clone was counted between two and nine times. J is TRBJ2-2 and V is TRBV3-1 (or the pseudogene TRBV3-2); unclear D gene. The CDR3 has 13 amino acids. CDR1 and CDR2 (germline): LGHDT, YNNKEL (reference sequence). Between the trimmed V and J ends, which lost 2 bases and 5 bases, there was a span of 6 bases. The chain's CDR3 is CASSQRETGELFF. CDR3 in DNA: TGTGCCAGCAGCCAACGAGAAACCGGGGAGCTGTTTTTT.

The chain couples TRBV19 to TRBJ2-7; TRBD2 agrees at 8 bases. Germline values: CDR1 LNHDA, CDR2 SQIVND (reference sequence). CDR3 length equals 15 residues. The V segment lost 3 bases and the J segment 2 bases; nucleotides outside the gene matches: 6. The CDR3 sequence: CASSIITGGAYEQYF. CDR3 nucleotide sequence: TGTGCCAGTAGTATCATCACCGGGGGGGCCTACGAGCAGTACTTC.

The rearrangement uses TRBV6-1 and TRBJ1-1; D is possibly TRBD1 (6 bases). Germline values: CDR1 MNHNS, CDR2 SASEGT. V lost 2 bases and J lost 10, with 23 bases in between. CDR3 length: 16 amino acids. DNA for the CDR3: TGTGCCAGCAGTGAAAGGATGGCAGGGGCGGTCGCTGGAGCTTTCTTT. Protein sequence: CASSERMAGAVAGAFF.

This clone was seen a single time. CDR3 region: CASSYHRQAGLGGQYF. As DNA, the CDR3 is TGTGCCAGCAGTTACCACCGTCAGGCGGGTTTGGGGGGGCAGTACTTC. V gene TRBV6-5 combines with J gene TRBJ2-7; weak D call: TRBD2 (6 bases). The CDR3 spans 16 residues. CDR1 MNHEY and CDR2 SVGAGI come from the germline V gene. The V end lost 2 bases, the J end lost 9 bases, and 23 bases lay between the germline ends.

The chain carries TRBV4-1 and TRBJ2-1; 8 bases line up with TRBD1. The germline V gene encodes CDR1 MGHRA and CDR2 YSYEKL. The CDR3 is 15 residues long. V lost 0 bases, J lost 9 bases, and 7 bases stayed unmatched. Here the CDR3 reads CASSQEDRAWGEQFF. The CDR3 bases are TGCGCCAGCAGCCAAGAGGACAGGGCTTGGGGTGAGCAGTTCTTC.

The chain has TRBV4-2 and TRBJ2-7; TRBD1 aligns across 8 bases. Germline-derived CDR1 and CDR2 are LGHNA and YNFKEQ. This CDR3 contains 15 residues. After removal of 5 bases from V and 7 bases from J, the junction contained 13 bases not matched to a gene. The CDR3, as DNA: TGTGCCAGCAGCTCGGAGGACAGGGCCTATGGAGAGCAGTACTTC. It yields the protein CASSSEDRAYGEQYF.

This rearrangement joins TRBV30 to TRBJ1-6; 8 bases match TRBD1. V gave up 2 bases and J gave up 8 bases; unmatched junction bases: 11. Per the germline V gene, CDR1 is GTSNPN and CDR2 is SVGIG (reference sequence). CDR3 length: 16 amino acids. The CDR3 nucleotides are TGTGCCTGGAGTCCCGGACAGGGCCTAAGGGATTCACCCCTCCACTTT. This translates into CAWSPGQGLRDSPLHF.

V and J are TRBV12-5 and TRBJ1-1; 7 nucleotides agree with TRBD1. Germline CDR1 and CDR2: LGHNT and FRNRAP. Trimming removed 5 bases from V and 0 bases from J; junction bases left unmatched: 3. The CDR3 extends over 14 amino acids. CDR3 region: CASGQGTVNTEAFF. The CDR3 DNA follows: TGTGCTAGTGGTCAAGGGACAGTGAACACTGAAGCTTTCTTT.

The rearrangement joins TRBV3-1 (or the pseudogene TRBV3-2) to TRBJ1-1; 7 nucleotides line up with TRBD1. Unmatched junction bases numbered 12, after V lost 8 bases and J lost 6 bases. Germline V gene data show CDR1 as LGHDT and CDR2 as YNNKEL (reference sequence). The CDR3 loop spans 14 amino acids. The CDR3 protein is CASGKQGTVSEAFF. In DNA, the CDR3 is TGTGCCAGCGGGAAACAGGGGACGGTCTCTGAAGCTTTCTTT.

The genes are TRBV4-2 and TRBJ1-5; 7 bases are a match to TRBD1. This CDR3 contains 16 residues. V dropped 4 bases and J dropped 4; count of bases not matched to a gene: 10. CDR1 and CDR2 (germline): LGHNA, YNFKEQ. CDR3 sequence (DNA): TGTGCCAGCAGCCTCGTCCCGGGACAGAATAATCAGCCCCAGCATTTT. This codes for CASSLVPGQNNQPQHF.

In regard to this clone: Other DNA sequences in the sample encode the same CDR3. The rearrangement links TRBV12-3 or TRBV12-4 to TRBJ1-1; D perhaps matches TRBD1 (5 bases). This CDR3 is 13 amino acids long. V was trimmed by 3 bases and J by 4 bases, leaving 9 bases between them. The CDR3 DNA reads TGTGCCAGCAGTTTGCAGGGTCGCACTGAAGCTTTCTTT. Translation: CASSLQGRTEAFF.

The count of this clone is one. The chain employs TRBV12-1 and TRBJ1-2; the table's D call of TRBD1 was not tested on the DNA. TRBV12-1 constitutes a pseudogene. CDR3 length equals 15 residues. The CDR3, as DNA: TGTGCCAGCACCCACCTGGCAGGGGCTAACTATGGCTACACCTTC. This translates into CASTHLAGANYGYTF.

The DNA for the CDR3 is TGTGCCAGCAGCCCCCCAACCTACAATGAGCAGTTCTTC. Amino acid sequence: CASSPPTYNEQFF. The chain couples TRBV9 to TRBJ2-1, with D uncertain. Germline-derived CDR1 and CDR2 are SGDLS and YYNGEE. This CDR3 has 13 residues. Trimming cost V 4 bases and J 2 bases, with 7 bases left between them.

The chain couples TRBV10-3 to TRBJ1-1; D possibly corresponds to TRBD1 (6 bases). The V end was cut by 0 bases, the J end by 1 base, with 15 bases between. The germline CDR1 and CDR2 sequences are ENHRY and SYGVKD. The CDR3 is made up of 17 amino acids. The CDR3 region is CAISESKGGGSNTEAFF. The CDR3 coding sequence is TGTGCCATCAGTGAGTCGAAAGGCGGGGGCTCGAACACTGAAGCTTTCTTT.

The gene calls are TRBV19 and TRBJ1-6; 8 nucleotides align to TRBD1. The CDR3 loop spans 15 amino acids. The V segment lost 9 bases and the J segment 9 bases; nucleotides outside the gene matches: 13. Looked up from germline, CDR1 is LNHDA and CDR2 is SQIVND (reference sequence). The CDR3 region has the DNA TGTGCCAGCCGCTTCCGGACAGGGAACGGTTCACCCCTCCACTTT. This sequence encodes CASRFRTGNGSPLHF.

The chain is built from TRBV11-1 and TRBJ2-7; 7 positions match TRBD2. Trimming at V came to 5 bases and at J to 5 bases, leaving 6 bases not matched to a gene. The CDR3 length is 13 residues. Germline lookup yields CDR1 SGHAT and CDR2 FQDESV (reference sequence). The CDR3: CASSQAGRDEQYF. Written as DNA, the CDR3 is TGTGCCAGCAGCCAAGCGGGGAGGGACGAGCAGTACTTC.

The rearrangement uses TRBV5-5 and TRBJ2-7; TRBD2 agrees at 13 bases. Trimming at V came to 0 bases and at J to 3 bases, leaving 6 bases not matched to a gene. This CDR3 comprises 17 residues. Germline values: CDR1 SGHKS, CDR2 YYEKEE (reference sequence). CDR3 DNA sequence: TGTGCCAGCAGCTTGGCGGGGACTAGCGGGGCCTTCTACGAGCAGTACTTC. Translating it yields CASSLAGTSGAFYEQYF.

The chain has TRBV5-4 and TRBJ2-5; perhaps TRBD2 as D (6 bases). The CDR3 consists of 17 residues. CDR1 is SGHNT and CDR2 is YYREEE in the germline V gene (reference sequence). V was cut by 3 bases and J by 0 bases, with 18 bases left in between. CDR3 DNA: TGTGCCAGCAGCTCCGGTACGCGGGGCGCGTACCAAGAGACCCAGTACTTC. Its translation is CASSSGTRGAYQETQYF.

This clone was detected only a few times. DNA for the CDR3: TGTGCCAGCAGGCCTGGCACATACTCTGGAAACACCATATATTTT. Amino acids: CASRPGTYSGNTIYF. The chain combines TRBV27 with TRBJ1-3, with D unclear. V lost 6 bases and J lost 0, with 12 bases in between. The CDR3 is 15 amino acids. Germline CDR1 is MNHEY and CDR2 is SMNVEV (reference sequence).

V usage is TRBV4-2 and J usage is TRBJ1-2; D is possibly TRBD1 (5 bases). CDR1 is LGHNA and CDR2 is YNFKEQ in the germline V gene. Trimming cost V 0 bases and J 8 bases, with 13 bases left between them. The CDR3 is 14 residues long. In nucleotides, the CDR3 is TGTGCCAGCAGCCAAGAGGTCAGGGTGTTGGGCTACACCTTC. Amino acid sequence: CASSQEVRVLGYTF.

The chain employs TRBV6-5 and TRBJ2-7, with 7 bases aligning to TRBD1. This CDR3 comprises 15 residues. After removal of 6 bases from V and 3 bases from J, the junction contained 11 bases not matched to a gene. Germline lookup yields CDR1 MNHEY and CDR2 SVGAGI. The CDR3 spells CASRSRDSDLYEQYF. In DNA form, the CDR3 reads TGTGCCAGCAGATCCCGGGACAGTGACCTCTACGAGCAGTACTTC.

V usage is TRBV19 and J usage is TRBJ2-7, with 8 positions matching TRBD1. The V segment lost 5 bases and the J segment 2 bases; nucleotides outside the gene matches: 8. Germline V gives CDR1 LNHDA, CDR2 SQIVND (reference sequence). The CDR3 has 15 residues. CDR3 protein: CASSPGTGGAYEQYF. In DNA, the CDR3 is TGTGCCAGTAGTCCTGGGACAGGAGGGGCCTACGAGCAGTACTTC.

This CDR3 reads CASSQVTVNTEAFF. CDR3 in DNA: TGTGCCAGCAGCCAAGTCACAGTGAACACTGAAGCTTTCTTT. The rearrangement joins TRBV14 to TRBJ1-1; D not certain. CDR1 is SGHDN, CDR2 FVKESK, per germline. Trimming took 1 base from V and 0 from J, leaving 6 bases between them. The length of the CDR3 is 14 residues. Supplemented by reference TRBV14 and TRBJ1-1, the full variable domain reads EAGVTQFPSHSVIEKGQTVTLRCDPISGHDNLYWYRRVMGKEIKFLLHFVKESKQDESGMPNNRFLAERTGGTYSTLKVQPAELEDSGVYFCASSQVTVNTEAFFGQGTRLTVV.

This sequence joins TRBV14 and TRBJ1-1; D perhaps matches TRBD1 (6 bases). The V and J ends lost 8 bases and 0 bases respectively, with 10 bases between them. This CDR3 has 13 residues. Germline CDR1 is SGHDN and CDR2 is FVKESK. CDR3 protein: CASQGQMNTEAFF. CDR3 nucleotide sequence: TGTGCCAGCCAGGGGCAGATGAACACTGAAGCTTTCTTT.

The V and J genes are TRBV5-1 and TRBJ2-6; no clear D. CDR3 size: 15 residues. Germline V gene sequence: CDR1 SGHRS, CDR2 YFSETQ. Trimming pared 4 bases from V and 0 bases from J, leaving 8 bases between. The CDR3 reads CASSPESSGANVLTF. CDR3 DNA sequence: TGCGCCAGCAGCCCGGAGAGCTCTGGGGCCAACGTCCTGACTTTC.

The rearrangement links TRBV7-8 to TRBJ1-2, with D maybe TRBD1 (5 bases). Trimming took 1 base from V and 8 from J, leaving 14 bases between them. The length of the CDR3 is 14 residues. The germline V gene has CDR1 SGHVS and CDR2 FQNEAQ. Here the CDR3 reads CASSLEARVGGYTF. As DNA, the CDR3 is TGTGCCAGCAGCTTAGAAGCCAGGGTAGGCGGCTACACCTTC.

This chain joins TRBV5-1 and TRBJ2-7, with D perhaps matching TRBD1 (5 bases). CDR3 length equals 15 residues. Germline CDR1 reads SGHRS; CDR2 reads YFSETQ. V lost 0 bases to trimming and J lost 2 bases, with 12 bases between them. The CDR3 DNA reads TGCGCCAGCAGCTTGGATGGCCAGGGCACCTACGAGCAGTACTTC. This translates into CASSLDGQGTYEQYF.